These 31 T cell receptor beta chains came from one sample sequenced in a study of shared clonotypes between healthy human individuals. Clones were read by immunoSEQ multiplex PCR, and TCRdb kept only the in-frame ones, dropping some. The sample consists of a few million clones, roughly nine tenths of them appearing once. The sample consisted of naive CD4+ T cells sorted from blood. The subset here: CD45RA+ positively selected. Every receptor here comes from a man in his late teens or twenties in good health.

The chain combines TRBV19 with TRBJ2-1; 7 bases align to TRBD2. J lost 7 bases, V lost 6 bases, and 6 bases had no gene match. Germline CDR1 and CDR2: LNHDA and SQIVND (reference sequence). This CDR3 is 13 amino acids long. The CDR3 protein is CASRLGRGNEQFF. CDR3 in DNA: TGTGCCAGTAGGCTCGGGCGGGGGAATGAGCAGTTCTTC.

V is TRBV9 and J is TRBJ2-7, with 11 bases matching TRBD2. This CDR3 contains 16 residues. CDR1 is SGDLS and CDR2 is YYNGEE in the germline V gene. With 4 bases clipped from V and 1 base from J, the junction kept 7 bases outside the gene matches. This chain's CDR3 is CASSPGGLAGSYEQYF. Written as DNA, the CDR3 is TGTGCCAGCAGCCCCGGAGGACTAGCGGGTTCCTACGAGCAGTACTTC.

V usage is TRBV15 and J usage is TRBJ1-3, with D unresolved. The CDR3 loop spans 13 amino acids. V lost 0 bases and J lost 5, with 5 bases in between. Germline-derived CDR1 and CDR2 are LNHNV and YYDKDF (reference sequence). The DNA for the CDR3 is TGTGCCACCAGCAGAGATGGGAGAAACACCATATATTTT. It is translated as CATSRDGRNTIYF. The full variable domain, in which reference TRBV15 and TRBJ1-3 provide the parts outside the CDR3, is DAMVIQNPRYQVTQFGKPVTLSCSQTLNHNVMYWYQQKSSQAPKLLFHYYDKDFNNEADTPDNFQSRRPNTSFCFLDIRSPGLGDTAMYLCATSRDGRNTIYFGEGSWLTVV.

The chain recombines TRBV5-4 with TRBJ1-1; D possibly corresponds to TRBD1 (6 bases). The V end lost 6 bases, the J end lost 2 bases, and 11 bases lay between the germline ends. This CDR3 contains 13 residues. Per germline, CDR1 SGHNT and CDR2 YYREEE (reference sequence). The CDR3 is CASKLTGNTEAFF. The DNA of the CDR3 is TGTGCCAGCAAACTGACAGGTAACACTGAAGCTTTCTTT.

CDR3 in DNA: TGTGCCGTATCTGGGGCACGGGGTTCGCAGTATTTT. Amino acids: CAVSGARGSQYF. The genes are TRBV19 and TRBJ2-3; either TRBD1 or TRBD2 may fit D (5 bases each). The CDR3 is 12 amino acids. CDR1 is LNHDA and CDR2 is SQIVND in the germline V gene (reference sequence). The germline V and J ends were trimmed by 11 bases and 10 bases, with 19 bases remaining between them.

Comment on this clone: This sample also contains other DNA sequences that code for the same CDR3. V and J are TRBV6-5 and TRBJ1-5; D call uncertain. The CDR3 spans 13 residues. V was pared by 8 bases and J by 4 bases, with 12 bases between. Germline loops: CDR1 MNHEY, CDR2 SVGAGI. CDR3 nucleotides: TGTGCCAGCTCGTACGGGAGGAATCAGCCCCAGCATTTT. Its translation is CASSYGRNQPQHF.

The chain recombines TRBV7-9 with TRBJ1-2, with D possibly matching TRBD1 (6 bases). The CDR3 has 15 residues. Per germline, CDR1 SEHNR and CDR2 FQNEAQ (reference sequence). V gave up 5 bases and J gave up 2 bases, with 15 bases separating them. The CDR3, as DNA: TGTGCCAGCAGCCCGGTGGTACAGGGAAACTATGGCTACACCTTC. It codes for CASSPVVQGNYGYTF.

With respect to this clone: The same CDR3 is also encoded by other DNA sequences in this sample. The chain recombines TRBV7-2 with TRBJ2-2; no clear D. The CDR3 has 13 amino acids. Germline V gene sequence: CDR1 SGHTA, CDR2 FQGNSA. Between the trimmed V and J ends, which lost 1 base and 4 bases, there was a span of 4 bases. CDR3 in amino acids: CASSLGSTGELFF. The CDR3, as DNA: TGTGCCAGCAGCTTAGGGAGCACCGGGGAGCTGTTTTTT.

J is TRBJ2-4 and V is TRBV14; unclear D gene. This CDR3 has 16 residues. V lost 1 base, J lost 1 base, and 11 bases lay in between. Germline CDR1 and CDR2: SGHDN and FVKESK. In DNA form, the CDR3 reads TGTGCCAGCAGCCAAGGTGTAAAGGGTGCCAAAAACATTCAGTACTTC. Its protein is CASSQGVKGAKNIQYF.

The chain uses TRBV18 and TRBJ2-1; 10 nucleotides line up with TRBD2. Trimming at V came to 0 bases and at J to 9 bases, leaving 5 bases not matched to a gene. Germline V gives CDR1 KGHSH, CDR2 LQKENI. This CDR3 has 15 amino acids. CDR3 residues: CASSPPASGSFEQFF. Here the CDR3 DNA reads TGTGCCAGCTCACCACCGGCTAGCGGGAGTTTTGAGCAGTTCTTC.

V and J are TRBV5-8 and TRBJ2-4, with 7 bases aligning to TRBD1. The CDR3 sequence is 13 residues long. The germline CDR1 and CDR2 sequences are SGHTS and YDEGEE. The V segment lost 4 bases and the J segment 11 bases; nucleotides outside the gene matches: 9. The DNA for the CDR3 is TGTGCCAGCAGCGCCGGACAGGTGTCCGTTCAGTACTTC. Translated, it gives CASSAGQVSVQYF.

This clone was observed a few times. This rearrangement joins TRBV19 to TRBJ1-5, with D unresolved. Germline values: CDR1 LNHDA, CDR2 SQIVND (reference sequence). Trimming removed 6 bases from V and 3 bases from J, with 6 bases in between. The CDR3 covers 12 residues. CDR3: CASSRINQPQHF. In DNA, the CDR3 is TGTGCCAGTAGCAGGATCAATCAGCCCCAGCATTTT.

J is TRBJ1-3 and V is TRBV9; 7 bases align to TRBD1. V lost 0 bases, J lost 3 bases, and 3 bases stayed unmatched. The CDR3 has 15 amino acids. CDR1 SGDLS and CDR2 YYNGEE come from the germline V gene. The CDR3 region has the DNA TGTGCCAGCAGCGTAGAGGGGGCATTTGGAAACACCATATATTTT. Protein sequence: CASSVEGAFGNTIYF.

V is TRBV27 and J is TRBJ1-1, with no clear D. The CDR3 totals 11 residues. Germline CDR1 and CDR2: MNHEY and SMNVEV (reference sequence). Trimming removed 5 bases from V and 4 bases from J, with 5 bases in between. The CDR3 DNA reads TGTGCCAGCAGTCCCCCCACTGAAGCTTTCTTT. Its protein is CASSPPTEAFF.

In its sample, this clone was seen once. This chain joins TRBV10-1 and TRBJ2-1; D call uncertain. Trimming cost V 2 bases and J 9 bases, with 17 bases left between them. Germline CDR1 WNHNN, CDR2 SYGVQD (reference sequence). This CDR3 is 15 amino acids long. The CDR3 coding sequence is TGCGCCAGCAGTGAGGAGCTGGGCGCCGGCGGTGAGCAGTTCTTC. Its protein is CASSEELGAGGEQFF.

CDR3: CASSRQATYEQYF. The CDR3 DNA reads as TGTGCCAGCAGTAGACAGGCGACCTACGAGCAGTACTTC. The chain couples TRBV27 to TRBJ2-7; a weak D match, TRBD1 (6 bases). Trimming took 5 bases from V and 2 from J, leaving 10 bases between them. This CDR3 is 13 amino acids long. CDR1 is MNHEY, CDR2 SMNVEV, per germline (reference sequence).

This CDR3 is CASSWIGAYNSPLHF. CDR3 nucleotide sequence: TGTGCCAGCAGCTGGATAGGGGCGTACAATTCACCCCTCCACTTT. The rearrangement links TRBV5-6 to TRBJ1-6; possible D gene TRBD1, 5 bases. With 3 bases removed from V and 7 bases from J, the gap between germline ends came to 14 bases. CDR1 SGHDT and CDR2 YYEEEE come from the germline V gene. The CDR3 sequence is 15 residues long.

This clone was counted a few times. This chain joins TRBV5-4 and TRBJ1-1; D not resolved. Germline lookup yields CDR1 SGHNT and CDR2 YYREEE (reference sequence). There are 14 residues in the CDR3. Trimming pared 2 bases from V and 1 base from J, leaving 9 bases between. As DNA, the CDR3 is TGTGCCAGCAGCTTTGGCCTCGAGAACACTGAAGCTTTCTTT. Translation gives CASSFGLENTEAFF.

In DNA, the CDR3 is TGTGCCAGCAGTGAAGCCGTGGATGAAAAACTGTTTTTT. Protein product: CASSEAVDEKLFF. The chain employs TRBV6-1 and TRBJ1-4; D call uncertain. The CDR3 covers 13 residues. Germline CDR1 MNHNS, CDR2 SASEGT. V lost 0 bases, J lost 6 bases, and 5 bases lay in between.

The chain links TRBV7-2 to TRBJ2-7, with TRBD1 matching 10 bases. CDR1 is SGHTA and CDR2 is FQGNSA in the germline V gene. The CDR3 is 15 residues long. The trim removed 3 bases at V and 6 bases at J, leaving 8 bases unmatched. The CDR3 loop is CASSFTGTGVSEQYF. The CDR3 DNA reads as TGTGCCAGCAGCTTTACCGGGACAGGGGTATCCGAGCAGTACTTC.

This chain links TRBV5-1 with TRBJ2-7; 8 nucleotides align to TRBD1. Germline loops: CDR1 SGHRS, CDR2 YFSETQ. This CDR3 comprises 14 residues. The trim removed 3 bases at V and 4 bases at J, leaving 6 bases unmatched. The CDR3 DNA sequence: TGCGCCAGCAGCTCACAGGGGGAGAAATACGAGCAGTACTTC. Its translation: CASSSQGEKYEQYF.

The rearrangement uses TRBV6-4 and TRBJ1-2; D uncertain. Germline V gene sequence: CDR1 MRHNA, CDR2 SNTAGT. Trimming took off 5 bases at V and 3 bases at J, with 10 bases between the two ends. This CDR3 has 13 residues. CDR3: CASSPNGDYGYTF. The DNA of the CDR3 is TGTGCCAGCAGTCCCAATGGGGACTATGGCTACACCTTC.

The V call is TRBV30, the J call TRBJ1-3, with 11 bases that match TRBD1. The CDR3 has 18 amino acids. Germline trimming cut 2 bases from V and 0 bases from J; bases unmatched to any gene: 9. CDR1 is GTSNPN, CDR2 SVGIG, per germline (reference sequence). In DNA, the CDR3 is TGTGCCTGGAGTACCGGGACAGGGGGATATAGCTCTGGAAACACCATATATTTT. As protein: CAWSTGTGGYSSGNTIYF. Variable domain in full (rest from reference TRBV30 and TRBJ1-3): SQTIHQWPATLVQPVGSPLSLECTVEGTSNPNLYWYRQAAGRGLQLLFYSVGIGQISSEVPQNLSASRPQDRQFILSSKKLLLSDSGFYLCAWSTGTGGYSSGNTIYFGEGSWLTVV.

This clone appeared a few times. This chain links TRBV28 with TRBJ1-1; D unresolved. The CDR3 covers 11 residues. The V and J ends lost 5 bases and 11 bases respectively, with 12 bases between them. CDR1 is MDHEN and CDR2 is SYDVKM in the germline V gene. CDR3 nucleotide sequence: TGTGCCAGCAGTGCGAATCCCGGCGCTTTCTTT. As protein: CASSANPGAFF.

The rearrangement links TRBV4-2 to TRBJ1-1, with TRBD1 as a possible D gene (5 bases). This CDR3 spans 13 amino acids. Trimming cost V 1 base and J 10 bases, with 13 bases left between them. Germline V gene lookup returns CDR1 LGHNA and CDR2 YNFKEQ. The CDR3 is CASSQAQTETAFF. CDR3 in DNA: TGTGCCAGCAGCCAAGCCCAGACAGAAACAGCTTTCTTT.

V gene TRBV5-1 combines with J gene TRBJ2-7; 7 bases are shared with TRBD1. The CDR3 is made up of 14 amino acids. Per germline, CDR1 SGHRS and CDR2 YFSETQ. The trim removed 3 bases at V and 4 bases at J, leaving 7 bases unmatched. This CDR3 reads CASSSTGNGYEQYF. The CDR3 nucleotides read TGCGCCAGCAGCTCGACAGGGAATGGGTACGAGCAGTACTTC.

The chain is built from TRBV30 and TRBJ1-6; D might be TRBD1 (6 bases). Germline CDR1 and CDR2: GTSNPN and SVGIG (reference sequence). There are 15 residues in the CDR3. The V and J ends lost 2 bases and 6 bases respectively, with 14 bases between them. CDR3 residues: CAWSPAGTRNSPLHF. Written as DNA, the CDR3 is TGTGCCTGGAGTCCTGCCGGGACACGTAATTCACCCCTCCACTTT.

This clone was detected only a few times. This sample includes further DNA sequences coding for the same CDR3. V usage is TRBV19 and J usage is TRBJ1-2, with D possibly being TRBD1 (5 bases). The length of the CDR3 is 12 residues. V shed 4 bases and J shed 3 bases, with 6 bases lying between them. Germline V gene data show CDR1 as LNHDA and CDR2 as SQIVND (reference sequence). Here the CDR3 DNA reads TGTGCCAGTAGTAGAGGGGACTATGGCTACACCTTC. Its protein product is CASSRGDYGYTF.

The chain joins TRBV19 to TRBJ1-1, with TRBD1 matching over 9 bases. CDR1 and CDR2 (germline): LNHDA, SQIVND (reference sequence). There are 17 residues in the CDR3. The J segment lost 3 bases and the V segment lost 5 bases, leaving 13 bases of the junction unmatched. Here the CDR3 reads CASSPGQGGGTDTEAFF. For the CDR3, the DNA is TGTGCCAGTAGTCCGGGACAGGGAGGGGGTACGGACACTGAAGCTTTCTTT.

The J gene is TRBJ2-7, the V gene TRBV7-2, with 10 bases that match TRBD1. There are 14 residues in the CDR3. The J segment lost 3 bases and the V segment lost 5 bases, leaving 4 bases of the junction unmatched. Germline CDR1 is SGHTA and CDR2 is FQGNSA. CDR3 bases: TGTGCCAGCAGCCCGGACAGGGGGTACTACGAGCAGTACTTC. It yields the protein CASSPDRGYYEQYF.

The gene calls are TRBV6-5 and TRBJ2-2; the D gene is possibly TRBD2 (7 bases). The CDR3 totals 15 residues. V shed 6 bases and J shed 3 bases, with 14 bases lying between them. The germline V gene has CDR1 MNHEY and CDR2 SVGAGI. In DNA form, the CDR3 reads TGTGCCAGCAGCCGGGCGGGGGCTTACACCGGGGAGCTGTTTTTT. Translating it yields CASSRAGAYTGELFF.